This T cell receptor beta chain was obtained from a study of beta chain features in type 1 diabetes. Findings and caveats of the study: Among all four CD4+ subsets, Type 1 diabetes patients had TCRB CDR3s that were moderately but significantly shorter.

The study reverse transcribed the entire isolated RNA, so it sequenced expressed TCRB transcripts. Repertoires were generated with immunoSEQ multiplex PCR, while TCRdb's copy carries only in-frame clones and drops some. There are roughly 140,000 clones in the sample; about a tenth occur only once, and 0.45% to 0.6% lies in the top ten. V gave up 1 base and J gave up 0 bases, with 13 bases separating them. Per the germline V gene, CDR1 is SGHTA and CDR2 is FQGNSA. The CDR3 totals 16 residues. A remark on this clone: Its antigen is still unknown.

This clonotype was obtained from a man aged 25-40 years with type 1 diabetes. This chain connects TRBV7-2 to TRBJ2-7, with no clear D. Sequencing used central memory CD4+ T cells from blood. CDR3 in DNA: TGTGCCAGCAGCTTAGGCCCAGCGATGAGCTCCTACGAGCAGTACTTC. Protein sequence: CASSLGPAMSSYEQYF.